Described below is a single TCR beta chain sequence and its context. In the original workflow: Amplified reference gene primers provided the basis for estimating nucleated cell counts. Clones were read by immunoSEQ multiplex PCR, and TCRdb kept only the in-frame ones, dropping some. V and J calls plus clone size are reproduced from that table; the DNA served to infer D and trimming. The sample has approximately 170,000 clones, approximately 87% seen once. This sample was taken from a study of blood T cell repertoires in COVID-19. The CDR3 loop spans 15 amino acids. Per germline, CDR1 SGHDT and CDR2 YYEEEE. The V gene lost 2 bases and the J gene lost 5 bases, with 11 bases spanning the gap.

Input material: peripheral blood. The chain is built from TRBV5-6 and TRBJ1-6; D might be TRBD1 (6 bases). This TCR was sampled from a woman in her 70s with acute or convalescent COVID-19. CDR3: CASSFRQGNNSPLHF. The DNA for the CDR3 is TGTGCCAGCAGCTTTAGGCAGGGGAATAATTCACCCCTCCACTTT.